These 19 T cell receptor beta chains came from one sample sequenced in a study of spatial heterogeneity in lung cancer (dated by TCRdb to about 2019). Library preparation was by 5' RACE. The run used a NextSeq 500. The public reads were quality trimmed at Q25 with fastp and then assembled into clones with MiXCR by TCRdb, keeping productive beta chains. Every CDR3 protein is listed once, alongside the most common genes and DNA of its rows. The sample yields 1,500 to 2,000 distinct CDR3 sequences; about 4.6% were counted once. The ten largest make up 25% to 35% of the sample. Beyond this particular receptor, the publication reports: The tumor nonsynonymous mutation count correlated with the number of expanded intratumoral alpha and beta TCRs.

Antigens for these TCRs are unknown. Interpreted using the paper, the time point label stands for: sample taken at primary tumor resection. The sample here was lung tumor tissue, taken at surgery. These receptors came from a male donor with early-stage non-small cell lung cancer.

This clonotype is labeled medium-sized. The gene calls are TRBV4-3 and TRBJ2-2; 8 nucleotides agree with TRBD1. Germline trimming cut 0 bases from V and 2 bases from J; bases unmatched to any gene: 5. CDR3 size: 17 residues. Germline CDR1 is LGHNA and CDR2 is YSLEER. CDR3 amino acids: CASSQDRTGSNTGELFF. Here the CDR3 DNA reads TGCGCCAGCAGCCAAGACAGGACAGGGTCTAACACCGGGGAGCTGTTTTTT.

This clonotype is medium-sized (0.01 to 0.1%) by share. The J gene is TRBJ2-1, the V gene TRBV20-1; 8 bases agree with TRBD2. Germline assignment: CDR1 DFQATT and CDR2 SNEGSKA (reference sequence). This CDR3 region has 14 residues. V trimming: 3 bases; J trimming: 0 bases; junction bases outside the gene matches: 1. DNA for the CDR3: TGCAGTGCTAGGACTAGCGTCTCCTACAATGAGCAGTTCTTC. It yields the protein CSARTSVSYNEQFF.

This clonotype is classed as medium-sized (0.01 to 0.1%). This may be a read error: a much more frequent sequence differs by one nucleotide. The chain is built from TRBV12-3 or TRBV12-4 and TRBJ2-2, with 7 nucleotides matching TRBD1. V was pared by 10 bases and J by 0 bases, with 14 bases of the junction left unmatched. This CDR3 contains 17 residues. CDR3 DNA: TGTGCCACCAGAAAATTGAAGGGACAGTCGAACACCGGGGAGCTGTTTTTT. Its protein is CATRKLKGQSNTGELFF.

In this sample, this clonotype is medium-sized (0.01 to 0.1%). The chain combines TRBV5-1 with TRBJ2-1; 7 bases align to TRBD2. The CDR3 is 15 residues long. The trim removed 5 bases at V and 0 bases at J, leaving 5 bases unmatched. CDR1 and CDR2 (germline): SGHRS, YFSETQ. CDR3 in DNA: TGCGCCAGCAGGGTCGGCGGGGGCTCCTACAATGAGCAGTTCTTC. Amino acid sequence: CASRVGGGSYNEQFF.

This clonotype is labeled as medium-sized (0.01 to 0.1%). The V gene is TRBV29-1, the J gene TRBJ2-7, with no clear D. Germline values: CDR1 SQVTM, CDR2 ANQGSEA. This CDR3 region has 12 residues. V lost 6 bases to trimming and J lost 0 bases, with 9 bases between them. This CDR3 is CSVAASSYEQYF. CDR3 nucleotide sequence: TGCAGCGTGGCCGCCTCCTCCTACGAGCAGTACTTC.

This clonotype is deemed medium-sized. The rearrangement joins TRBV6-2 or TRBV6-3 to TRBJ1-5, with unresolved D. Between the trimmed V and J ends, which lost 6 bases and 7 bases, there was a span of 19 bases. Per the germline V gene, CDR1 is MNHEY and CDR2 is SVGEGT. CDR3 length: 15 amino acids. DNA of the CDR3: TGTGCCAGCAGCCCATTCGAACAGCCGGGCCAGCCCCAGCATTTT. Translation: CASSPFEQPGQPQHF.

The J gene is TRBJ2-1, the V gene TRBV11-1, with D perhaps being TRBD1 or TRBD2 (5 bases each). CDR3 length equals 15 residues. Germline V CDR1 and CDR2: SGHAT, FQDESV (reference sequence). With 1 base removed from V and 6 bases from J, the gap between germline ends came to 13 bases. DNA of the CDR3: TGTGCCAGCAGCTTAGGGGACCCCCTTAGCAATGAGCAGTTCTTC. The encoded protein is CASSLGDPLSNEQFF.

In this sample, this clonotype is medium-sized. V is TRBV2 and J is TRBJ2-3; tentative D call: TRBD1 (5 bases). V lost 10 bases and J lost 0, with 17 bases in between. The germline V gene has CDR1 SNHLY and CDR2 FYNNEI. The CDR3 spans 15 residues. The CDR3 here is CAKEQDISSTDTQYF. The CDR3 DNA sequence: TGTGCCAAGGAACAGGACATCTCTAGCACAGATACGCAGTATTTT. Variable domain in full (rest from reference TRBV2 and TRBJ2-3): EPEVTQTPSHQVTQMGQEVILRCVPISNHLYFYWYRQILGQKVEFLVSFYNNEISEKSEIFDDQFSVERPDGSNFTLKIRSTKLEDSAMYFCAKEQDISSTDTQYFGPGTRLTVL.

This clonotype qualifies as medium-sized. The chain carries TRBV5-6 and TRBJ1-2; maybe TRBD1 (6 bases). Germline V lookup: CDR1 SGHDT, CDR2 YYEEEE. The V and J ends lost 3 bases and 2 bases respectively, with 14 bases between them. The CDR3 covers 15 residues. DNA for the CDR3: TGTGCCAGCAGCTCTCCGGGACACCTCAACTATGGCTACACCTTC. Translating gives CASSSPGHLNYGYTF.

This clonotype counts as medium-sized. The chain employs TRBV7-3 and TRBJ2-3; D may be TRBD1 or TRBD2 (6 bases each). The V gene's germline CDR1 is SGHTA and CDR2 FQGTGA. The CDR3 is made up of 14 amino acids. V dropped 4 bases and J dropped 4 bases, with 12 bases sitting between them. In DNA, the CDR3 is TGTGCCAGCAGCTCACAGGGAGGCTCAGATACGCAGTATTTT. It specifies CASSSQGGSDTQYF.

This clonotype is termed medium-sized. The chain combines TRBV28 with TRBJ1-2; unclear D gene. Germline V CDR1 and CDR2: MDHEN, SYDVKM. V was pared by 3 bases and J by 2 bases, with 1 base between. The CDR3 runs 11 residues. The DNA for the CDR3 is TGTGCCAGCAGTTTCAACTATGGCTACACCTTC. Residues: CASSFNYGYTF.

This clonotype is labeled as large (0.1 to 1%). V and J are TRBV5-4 and TRBJ1-1; D unclear. Trimming took off 4 bases at V and 0 bases at J, with 10 bases between the two ends. Germline CDR1 is SGHNT and CDR2 is YYREEE (reference sequence). This CDR3 spans 14 amino acids. DNA for the CDR3: TGTGCCAGCAGCCAAGGACGGATGAACACTGAAGCTTTCTTT. It is translated as CASSQGRMNTEAFF.

This clonotype was recorded many times. This sequence joins TRBV6-5 and TRBJ2-1; 9 bases match TRBD1. With V trimmed by 4 bases and J by 3 bases, 7 bases remained unmatched. The germline V gene encodes CDR1 MNHEY and CDR2 SVGAGI. The CDR3 contains 16 residues. CDR3 sequence reads: CASSWDRDPFYNEQFF. Here the CDR3 DNA reads TGTGCCAGCAGTTGGGACAGGGACCCCTTCTACAATGAGCAGTTCTTC.

The rearrangement links TRBV6-2 or TRBV6-3 to TRBJ2-2; D gene ambiguous. Germline V lookup: CDR1 MNHEY, CDR2 SVGEGT. The CDR3 spans 13 residues. Trimming removed 5 bases from V and 7 bases from J, with 11 bases in between. Here the CDR3 DNA reads TGTGCCAGCAGTCTGACCCAGGTCGGGGAGCTGTTTTTT. This encodes CASSLTQVGELFF.

In its sample, this clonotype is medium-sized. V and J are TRBV6-2 or TRBV6-3 and TRBJ2-2; 9 bases fit TRBD2. Germline assignment: CDR1 MNHEY and CDR2 SVGEGT. Germline trimming cut 2 bases from V and 2 bases from J; bases unmatched to any gene: 3. The CDR3 has 16 residues. In DNA, the CDR3 is TGTGCCAGCAGTTACCTGACTAGCGGAAACACCGGGGAGCTGTTTTTT. Translated, it gives CASSYLTSGNTGELFF.

This clonotype is labeled as medium-sized (0.01 to 0.1%). This chain connects TRBV20-1 to TRBJ2-1; 7 bases agree with TRBD2. The germline V gene has CDR1 DFQATT and CDR2 SNEGSKA (reference sequence). V was pared by 0 bases and J by 6 bases, with 8 bases of the junction left unmatched. This CDR3 has 15 residues. In nucleotides, the CDR3 is TGCAGTGCTAGAGATTCCAGCGGGGTAGGCAATGAGCAGTTCTTC. Its translation: CSARDSSGVGNEQFF.

In nucleotides, the CDR3 is TGTGCCAGCAGCTTAGGAGGTCTAGCGGGGACAGATACGCAGTATTTT. This encodes CASSLGGLAGTDTQYF. The chain recombines TRBV7-2 with TRBJ2-3; 9 nucleotides align to TRBD2. The CDR3 totals 16 residues. Per germline, CDR1 SGHTA and CDR2 FQGNSA. The V segment lost 1 base and the J segment 3 bases; nucleotides outside the gene matches: 5. Complete variable domain (other parts from reference TRBV7-2 and TRBJ2-3): GAGVSQSPSNKVTEKGKDVELRCDPISGHTALYWYRQSLGQGLEFLIYFQGNSAPDKSGLPSDRFSAERTGGSVSTLTIQRTQQEDSAVYLCASSLGGLAGTDTQYFGPGTRLTVL.

This clonotype is deemed medium-sized. The chain is built from TRBV5-1 and TRBJ2-3, with 7 bases identical to TRBD1. CDR3 length equals 18 residues. CDR1 is SGHRS, CDR2 YFSETQ, per germline. With V trimmed by 0 bases and J by 2 bases, 12 bases remained unmatched. The DNA for the CDR3 is TGCGCCAGCAGCTTGGGACGAGGGGGCTCCAGGTTCACAGATACGCAGTATTTT. This encodes CASSLGRGGSRFTDTQYF.

This clonotype is large within its sample. The gene calls are TRBV9 and TRBJ1-4; 8 positions agree with TRBD1. This CDR3 has 15 residues. Germline loops: CDR1 SGDLS, CDR2 YYNGEE. The V segment lost 2 bases and the J segment 3 bases; nucleotides outside the gene matches: 3. CDR3 loop: CASSVDRGANEKLFF. CDR3 coding DNA: TGTGCCAGCAGCGTCGACAGGGGCGCTAATGAAAAACTGTTTTTT.